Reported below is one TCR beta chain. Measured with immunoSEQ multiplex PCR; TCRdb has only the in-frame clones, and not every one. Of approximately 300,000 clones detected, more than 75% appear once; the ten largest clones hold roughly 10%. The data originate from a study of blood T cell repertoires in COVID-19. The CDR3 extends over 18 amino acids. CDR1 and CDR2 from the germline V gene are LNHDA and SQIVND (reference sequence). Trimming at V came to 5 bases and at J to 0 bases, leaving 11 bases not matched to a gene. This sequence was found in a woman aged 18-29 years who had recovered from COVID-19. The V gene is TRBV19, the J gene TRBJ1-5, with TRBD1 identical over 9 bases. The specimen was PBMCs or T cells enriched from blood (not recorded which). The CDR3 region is CASSHRGHPGSSNQPQHF. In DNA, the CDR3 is TGTGCCAGTAGTCACAGGGGGCACCCAGGGAGTAGCAATCAGCCCCAGCATTTT.